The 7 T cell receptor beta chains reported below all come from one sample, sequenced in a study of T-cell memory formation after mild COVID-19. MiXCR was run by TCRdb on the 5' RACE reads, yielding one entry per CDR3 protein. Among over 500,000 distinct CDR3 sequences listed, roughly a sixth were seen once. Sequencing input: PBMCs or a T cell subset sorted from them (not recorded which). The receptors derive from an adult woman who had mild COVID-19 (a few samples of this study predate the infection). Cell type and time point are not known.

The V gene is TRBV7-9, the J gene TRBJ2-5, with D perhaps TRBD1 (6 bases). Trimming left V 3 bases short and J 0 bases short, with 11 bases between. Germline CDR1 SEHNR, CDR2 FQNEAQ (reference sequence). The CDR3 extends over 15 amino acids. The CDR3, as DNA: TGTGCCAGCAGCTTTGCTGGACAGAACCAAGAGACCCAGTACTTC. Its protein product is CASSFAGQNQETQYF.

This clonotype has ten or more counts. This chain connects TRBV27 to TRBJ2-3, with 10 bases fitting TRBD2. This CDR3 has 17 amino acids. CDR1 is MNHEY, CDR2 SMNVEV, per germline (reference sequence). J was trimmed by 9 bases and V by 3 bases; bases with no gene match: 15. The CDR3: CASSFPGSGGAEATQYF. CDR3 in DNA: TGTGCCAGCAGTTTCCCAGGGAGCGGGGGGGCGGAGGCCACGCAGTATTTT.

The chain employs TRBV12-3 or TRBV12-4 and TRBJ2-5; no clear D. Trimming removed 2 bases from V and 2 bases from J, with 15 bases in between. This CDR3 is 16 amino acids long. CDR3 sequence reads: CASSLPSRTTQETQYF. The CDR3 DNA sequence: TGTGCCAGCAGTTTACCTTCCCGGACCACACAAGAGACCCAGTACTTC.

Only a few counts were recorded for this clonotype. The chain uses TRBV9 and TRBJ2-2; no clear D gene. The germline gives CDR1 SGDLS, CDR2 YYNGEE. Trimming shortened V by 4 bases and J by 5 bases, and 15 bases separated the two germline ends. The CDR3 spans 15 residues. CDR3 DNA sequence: TGTGCCAGCAGCCTAGAGGCGCAGAGAACCGGGGAGCTGTTTTTT. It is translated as CASSLEAQRTGELFF.

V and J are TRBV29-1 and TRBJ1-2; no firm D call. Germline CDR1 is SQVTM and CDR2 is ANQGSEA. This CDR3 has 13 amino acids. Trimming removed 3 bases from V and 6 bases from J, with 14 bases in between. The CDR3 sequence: CSVDVGSSNGYTF. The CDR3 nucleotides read TGCAGCGTTGATGTGGGATCCTCAAATGGCTACACCTTC.

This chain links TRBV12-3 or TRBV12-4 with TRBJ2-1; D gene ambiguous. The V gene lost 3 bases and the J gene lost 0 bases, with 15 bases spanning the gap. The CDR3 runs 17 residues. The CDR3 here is CASSFSLGKSSYNEQFF. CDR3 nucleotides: TGTGCCAGCAGTTTTAGCTTGGGCAAGAGCTCCTACAATGAGCAGTTCTTC.

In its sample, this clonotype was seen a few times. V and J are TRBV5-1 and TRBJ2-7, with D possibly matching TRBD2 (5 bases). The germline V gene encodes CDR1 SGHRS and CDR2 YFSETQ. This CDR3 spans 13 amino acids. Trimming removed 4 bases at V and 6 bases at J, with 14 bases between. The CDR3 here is CASSDGNRGEQYF. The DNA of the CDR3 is TGCGCCAGCAGCGATGGGAATCGGGGCGAGCAGTACTTC.